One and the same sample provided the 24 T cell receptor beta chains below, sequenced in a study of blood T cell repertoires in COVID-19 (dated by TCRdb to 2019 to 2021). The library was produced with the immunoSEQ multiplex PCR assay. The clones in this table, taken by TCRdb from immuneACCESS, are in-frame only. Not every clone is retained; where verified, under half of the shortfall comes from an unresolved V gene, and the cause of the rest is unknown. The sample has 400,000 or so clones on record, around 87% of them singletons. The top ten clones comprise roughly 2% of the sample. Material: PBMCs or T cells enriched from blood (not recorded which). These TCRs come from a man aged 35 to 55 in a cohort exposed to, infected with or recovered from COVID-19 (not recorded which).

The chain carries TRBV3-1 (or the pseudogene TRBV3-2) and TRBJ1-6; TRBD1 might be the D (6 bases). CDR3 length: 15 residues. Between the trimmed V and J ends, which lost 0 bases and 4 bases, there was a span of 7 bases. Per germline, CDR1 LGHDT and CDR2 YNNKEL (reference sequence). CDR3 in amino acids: CASSQDQGYNSPLHF. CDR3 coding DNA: TGTGCCAGCAGCCAAGACCAGGGGTATAATTCACCCCTCCACTTT.

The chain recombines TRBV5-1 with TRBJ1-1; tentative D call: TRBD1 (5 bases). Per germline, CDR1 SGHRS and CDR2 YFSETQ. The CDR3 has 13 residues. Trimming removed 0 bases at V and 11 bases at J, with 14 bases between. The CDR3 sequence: CASSLDGPRGAFF. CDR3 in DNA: TGCGCCAGCAGCTTGGACGGACCCCGGGGGGCTTTCTTT.

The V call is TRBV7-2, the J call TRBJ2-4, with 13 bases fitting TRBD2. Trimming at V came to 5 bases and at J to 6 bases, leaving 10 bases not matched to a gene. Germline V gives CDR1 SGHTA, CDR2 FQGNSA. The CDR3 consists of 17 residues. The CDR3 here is CASSPIGLAGVGNIQYF. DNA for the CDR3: TGTGCCAGCAGCCCAATTGGACTAGCGGGAGTTGGAAACATTCAGTACTTC.

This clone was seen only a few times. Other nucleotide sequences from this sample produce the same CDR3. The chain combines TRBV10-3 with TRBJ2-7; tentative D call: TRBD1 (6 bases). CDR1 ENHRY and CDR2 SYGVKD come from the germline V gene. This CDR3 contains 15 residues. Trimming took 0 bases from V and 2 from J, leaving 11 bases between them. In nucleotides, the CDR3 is TGTGCCATCAGTGAGTCGGGGACACGGACCTACGAGCAGTACTTC. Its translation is CAISESGTRTYEQYF.

CDR3 in DNA: TGTGCCAGCAGCTTATCTGGGGCCCGGGGGGGAACTGAAGCTTTCTTT. Its translation is CASSLSGARGGTEAFF. The chain joins TRBV11-2 to TRBJ1-1; TRBD1 might be the D (5 bases). The CDR3 runs 16 residues. V lost 2 bases, J lost 5 bases, and 18 bases lay in between. The germline CDR1 and CDR2 sequences are SGHAT and FQNNGV.

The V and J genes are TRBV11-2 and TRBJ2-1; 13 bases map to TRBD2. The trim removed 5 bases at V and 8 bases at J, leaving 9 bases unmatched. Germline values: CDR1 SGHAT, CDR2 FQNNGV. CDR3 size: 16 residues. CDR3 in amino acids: CASSPGGLAGMDEQFF. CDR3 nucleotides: TGTGCCAGCAGCCCCGGGGGACTAGCGGGAATGGATGAGCAGTTCTTC.

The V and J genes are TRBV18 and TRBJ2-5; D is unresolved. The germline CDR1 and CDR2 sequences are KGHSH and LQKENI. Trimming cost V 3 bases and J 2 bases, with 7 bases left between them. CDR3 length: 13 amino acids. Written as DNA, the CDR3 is TGTGCCAGCTCACCGAAGCCACAAGAGACCCAGTACTTC. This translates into CASSPKPQETQYF.

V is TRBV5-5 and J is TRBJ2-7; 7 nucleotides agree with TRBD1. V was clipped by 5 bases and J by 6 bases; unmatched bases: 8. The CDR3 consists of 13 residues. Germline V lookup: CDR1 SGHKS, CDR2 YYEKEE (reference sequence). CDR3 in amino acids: CASRSDRDGEQYF. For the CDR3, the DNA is TGTGCCAGCAGGAGTGACAGGGACGGCGAGCAGTACTTC. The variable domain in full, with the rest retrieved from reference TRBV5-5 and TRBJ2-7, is DAGVTQSPTHLIKTRGQQVTLRCSPISGHKSVSWYQQVLGQGPQFIFQYYEKEERGRGNFPDRFSARQFPNYSSELNVNALLLGDSALYLCASRSDRDGEQYFGPGTRLTVT.

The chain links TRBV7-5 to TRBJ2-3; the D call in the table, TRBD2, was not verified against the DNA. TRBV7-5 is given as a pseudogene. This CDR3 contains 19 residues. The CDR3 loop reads CVRSLVGSGDPDSTDTQYF. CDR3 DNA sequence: TGTGTCAGAAGCCTTGTTGGATCGGGAGACCCGGATAGCACAGATACGCAGTATTTT.

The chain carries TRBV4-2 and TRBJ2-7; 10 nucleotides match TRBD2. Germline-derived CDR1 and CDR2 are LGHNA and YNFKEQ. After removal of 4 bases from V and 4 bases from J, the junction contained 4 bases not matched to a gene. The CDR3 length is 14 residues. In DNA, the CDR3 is TGTGCCAGCAGCCCGGGACTAGCGAATTACGAGCAGTACTTC. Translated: CASSPGLANYEQYF.

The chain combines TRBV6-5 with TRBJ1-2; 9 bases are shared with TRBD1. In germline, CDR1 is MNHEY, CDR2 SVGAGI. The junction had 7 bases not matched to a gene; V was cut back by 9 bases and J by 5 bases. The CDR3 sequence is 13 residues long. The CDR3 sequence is CASTGGRGYGYTF. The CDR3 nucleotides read TGTGCCAGTACAGGGGGCCGAGGATATGGCTACACCTTC.

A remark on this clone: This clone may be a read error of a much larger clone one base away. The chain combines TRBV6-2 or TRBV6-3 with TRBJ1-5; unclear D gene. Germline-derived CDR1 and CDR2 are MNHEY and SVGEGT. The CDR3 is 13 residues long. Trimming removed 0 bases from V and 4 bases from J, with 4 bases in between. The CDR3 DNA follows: TGTGCCAGCAGTTACTCCCGTAATCAGCCCCAGCATTTT. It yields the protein CASSYSRNQPQHF.

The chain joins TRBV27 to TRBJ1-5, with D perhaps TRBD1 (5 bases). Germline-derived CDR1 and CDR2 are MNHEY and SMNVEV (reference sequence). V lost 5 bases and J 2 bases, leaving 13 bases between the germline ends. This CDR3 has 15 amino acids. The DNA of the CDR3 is TGTGCCAGCAGTCTCCTAAGGGGTGGCAATCAGCCCCAGCATTTT. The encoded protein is CASSLLRGGNQPQHF.

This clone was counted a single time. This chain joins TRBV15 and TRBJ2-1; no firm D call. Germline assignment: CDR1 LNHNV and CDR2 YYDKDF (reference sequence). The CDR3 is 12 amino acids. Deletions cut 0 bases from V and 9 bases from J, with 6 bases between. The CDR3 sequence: CATSRDDSEQFF. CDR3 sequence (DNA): TGTGCCACCAGCAGAGATGATAGTGAGCAGTTCTTC.

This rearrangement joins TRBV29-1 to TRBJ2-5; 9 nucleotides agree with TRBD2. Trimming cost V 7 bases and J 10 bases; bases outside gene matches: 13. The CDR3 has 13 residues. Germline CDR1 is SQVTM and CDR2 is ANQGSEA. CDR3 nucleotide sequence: TGCAGCGCCCAGGGGCGGGAGGGCTACGACCAGTACTTC. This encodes CSAQGREGYDQYF.

The CDR3 bases are TGCGCCAGCAGCTTGGGGAGTCGGGGACATGAGAACACTGAAGCTTTCTTT. Amino acid sequence: CASSLGSRGHENTEAFF. The chain couples TRBV5-1 to TRBJ1-1; a possible D gene is TRBD1 (6 bases). There are 17 residues in the CDR3. V lost 0 bases to trimming and J lost 1 base, with 16 bases between them. The germline gives CDR1 SGHRS, CDR2 YFSETQ.

The chain's CDR3 is CASSPIGGNSPLHF. CDR3 sequence (DNA): TGTGCCAGCAGCCCCATCGGGGGGAATTCACCCCTCCACTTT. V gene TRBV9 combines with J gene TRBJ1-6; a possible D gene is TRBD1 (5 bases). V dropped 4 bases and J dropped 7 bases, with 12 bases sitting between them. Germline values: CDR1 SGDLS, CDR2 YYNGEE. This CDR3 spans 14 amino acids. The entire variable domain, with the rest obtained from reference TRBV9 and TRBJ1-6, is as follows: DSGVTQTPKHLITATGQRVTLRCSPRSGDLSVYWYQQSLDQGLQFLIQYYNGEERAKGNILERFSAQQFPDLHSELNLSSLELGDSALYFCASSPIGGNSPLHFGNGTRLTVT.

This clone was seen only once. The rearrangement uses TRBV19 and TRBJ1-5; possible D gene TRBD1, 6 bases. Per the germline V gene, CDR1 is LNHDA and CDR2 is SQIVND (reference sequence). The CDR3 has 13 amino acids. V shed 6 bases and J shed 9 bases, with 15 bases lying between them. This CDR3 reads CASSPDSTWPQHF. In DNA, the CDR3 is TGTGCCAGTAGCCCGGACAGCACCTGGCCCCAGCATTTT.

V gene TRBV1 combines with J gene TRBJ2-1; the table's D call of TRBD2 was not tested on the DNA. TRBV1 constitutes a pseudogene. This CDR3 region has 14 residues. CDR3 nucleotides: TGCACCAGCAGCCGGGATAGCGGGTTGTGGGAGCAGTTCTTC. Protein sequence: CTSSRDSGLWEQFF.

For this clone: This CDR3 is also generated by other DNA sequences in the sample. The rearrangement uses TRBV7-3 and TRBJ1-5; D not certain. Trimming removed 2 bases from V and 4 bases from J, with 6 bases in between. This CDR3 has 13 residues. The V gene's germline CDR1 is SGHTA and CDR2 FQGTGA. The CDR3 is CASSLGQNQPQHF. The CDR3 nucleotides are TGTGCCAGCAGCTTAGGGCAGAATCAGCCCCAGCATTTT. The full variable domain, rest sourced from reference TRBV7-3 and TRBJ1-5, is GAGVSQTPSNKVTEKGKYVELRCDPISGHTALYWYRQSLGQGPEFLIYFQGTGAADDSGLPNDRFFAVRPEGSVSTLKIQRTERGDSAVYLCASSLGQNQPQHFGDGTRLSIL.

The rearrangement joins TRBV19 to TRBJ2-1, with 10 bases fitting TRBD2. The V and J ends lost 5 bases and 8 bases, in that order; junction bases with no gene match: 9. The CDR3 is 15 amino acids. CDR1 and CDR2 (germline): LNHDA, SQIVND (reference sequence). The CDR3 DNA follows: TGTGCCAGTAGTTTGAGACTAGCGGGTTTGGATGAGCAGTTCTTC. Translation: CASSLRLAGLDEQFF.

The CDR3 is CASSIADSSGNTIYF. The CDR3 DNA is TGTGCCAGTAGTATAGCAGACAGCTCTGGAAACACCATATATTTT. The chain joins TRBV19 to TRBJ1-3, with D tentatively TRBD1 (5 bases). In germline, CDR1 is LNHDA, CDR2 SQIVND (reference sequence). V lost 1 base and J 0 bases, leaving 7 bases between the germline ends. The CDR3 spans 15 residues. The whole variable domain, remainder taken from reference TRBV19 and TRBJ1-3, is DGGITQSPKYLFRKEGQNVTLSCEQNLNHDAMYWYRQDPGQGLRLIYYSQIVNDFQKGDIAEGYSVSREKKESFPLTVTSAQKNPTAFYLCASSIADSSGNTIYFGEGSWLTVV.

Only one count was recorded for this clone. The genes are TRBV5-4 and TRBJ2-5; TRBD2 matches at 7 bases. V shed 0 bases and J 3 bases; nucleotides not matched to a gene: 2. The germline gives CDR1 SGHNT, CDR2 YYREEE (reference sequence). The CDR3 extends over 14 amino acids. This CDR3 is CASSLASGEETQYF. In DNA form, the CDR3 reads TGTGCCAGCAGCTTGGCTAGCGGAGAAGAGACCCAGTACTTC.

The chain's CDR3 is CASSWDRVGSPLHF. In DNA, the CDR3 is TGTGCCAGCAGCTGGGACAGGGTAGGGTCACCCCTCCACTTT. This sequence joins TRBV5-5 and TRBJ1-6; 9 bases map to TRBD1. Germline trimming cut 3 bases from V and 10 bases from J; bases unmatched to any gene: 5. CDR1 and CDR2 (germline): SGHKS, YYEKEE (reference sequence). The CDR3 loop spans 14 amino acids.